This TCR beta chain was documented in a study of cytomegalovirus exposure and HLA in healthy donors. Study overall: Findings of an earlier analysis included some 120 million unique TCR beta sequences from some 190 million T cells. The study, taken as a whole, reports: DRB1 showed the most TCR associations and HLA-C the fewest in a later analysis, as rates varied by HLA locus. The authors later found HLA-associated TCR beta chains more clonally expanded than equally common others.

The germline V gene has CDR1 ENHRY and CDR2 SYGVKD. There are 14 residues in the CDR3. With respect to this clone: Its antigen remains unidentified.

PCR primers comprised 60 Vbeta and 13 Jbeta primers. The data were produced by immunoSEQ multiplex PCR, yet TCRdb's version contains in-frame clones alone and is incomplete. The top ten hold 2.6% of the sample, which has 200,000 to 250,000 clones, around 70% seen once. The donors, nominally healthy at sampling, likely had unrecorded immune exposures. The V call is TRBV10-3, the J call TRBJ2-3; TRBD1 is a possible D gene (6 bases). The source of this sequence is a man in his forties in good health and CMV-seropositive. Sequencing used PBMCs. In DNA, the CDR3 is TGTGTCACCAGTGGGGGCGAAGTCACAGATACGCAGTATTTT. Encoded protein: CVTSGGEVTDTQYF.